These 29 T cell receptor beta chains were sequenced from one sample in a study of PD-1 blockade in classical Hodgkin lymphoma. Sequencing used immunoSEQ multiplex PCR; TCRdb keeps in-frame clones, though not all of them. The profile shows about 50,000 clones, around 74% of them singletons. Sample time point: cycle 4 day 1 (C4D1), after less than seven weeks of nivolumab. No patient escaped relapse after autologous stem cell transplantation, and brentuximab vedotin exposure varied. This material consisted of peripheral blood mononuclear cells (PBMCs), taken before the fourth cycle of nivolumab. The source is a human donor with classical Hodgkin lymphoma.

This chain links TRBV6-1 with TRBJ2-7; TRBD2 might be the D (5 bases). This CDR3 region has 13 residues. The germline V gene has CDR1 MNHNS and CDR2 SASEGT. Trimming stripped 7 bases from V and 3 bases from J, with 13 bases between. CDR3 region: CASMRTGVYEQYF. CDR3 sequence (DNA): TGTGCCAGCATGAGGACTGGGGTCTACGAGCAGTACTTC.

The chain links TRBV15 to TRBJ2-1; D is unresolved. Germline V gene sequence: CDR1 LNHNV, CDR2 YYDKDF (reference sequence). The CDR3 totals 14 residues. Trimming took 0 bases from V and 8 from J, leaving 11 bases between them. The CDR3 bases are TGTGCCACCAGCAGAGACCCCACTGGTTATGAGCAGTTCTTC. Translated, it gives CATSRDPTGYEQFF.

As DNA, the CDR3 is TGTGCCAGCATTCTCCTCTGGGGAGGCCTAGCCCACGAGCAGTACTTC. This codes for CASILLWGGLAHEQYF. This sequence joins TRBV28 and TRBJ2-7; TRBD2 might be the D (6 bases). This CDR3 region has 16 residues. V was shortened by 7 bases and J by 5 bases, with 24 bases between the two germline ends. Germline CDR1 MDHEN, CDR2 SYDVKM. Based on the CDR3 plus reference TRBV28 and TRBJ2-7, the full variable domain is DVKVTQSSRYLVKRTGEKVFLECVQDMDHENMFWYRQDPGLGLRLIYFSYDVKMKEKGDIPEGYSVSREKKERFSLILESASTNQTSMYLCASILLWGGLAHEQYFGPGTRLTVT.

In its sample, this clone was seen once. The chain uses TRBV27 and TRBJ2-1, with D possibly TRBD1 on 6 matching bases. Germline CDR1 is MNHEY and CDR2 is SMNVEV (reference sequence). V lost 4 bases to trimming and J lost 14 bases, with 27 bases between them. This CDR3 spans 16 amino acids. The CDR3 sequence is CASSSFRDTALLEKFF. The CDR3 DNA follows: TGTGCCAGCAGTTCATTCCGGGACACTGCGCTTCTCGAGAAGTTCTTC.

The genes are TRBV5-4 and TRBJ2-7, with 8 bases identical to TRBD2. Trimming cost V 4 bases and J 7 bases; bases outside gene matches: 10. Germline V gene sequence: CDR1 SGHNT, CDR2 YYREEE (reference sequence). This CDR3 has 14 residues. The CDR3 spells CASSQASSGVEQYF. CDR3 in DNA: TGTGCCAGCAGCCAAGCTAGTAGCGGGGTTGAGCAGTACTTC.

The chain couples TRBV19 to TRBJ2-7; no clear D. Germline CDR1 is LNHDA and CDR2 is SQIVND (reference sequence). This CDR3 is built from 11 residues. The V end was cut by 3 bases, the J end by 6 bases, with 6 bases between. In DNA form, the CDR3 reads TGTGCCAGTAGTATGAAGAGCGAGCAGTACTTC. This gives the protein CASSMKSEQYF.

V gene TRBV7-6 combines with J gene TRBJ2-7; 8 bases align to TRBD1. J was trimmed by 4 bases and V by 4 bases; bases with no gene match: 3. The CDR3 has 13 amino acids. Germline V CDR1 and CDR2: SGHVS, FNYEAQ. Here the CDR3 DNA reads TGTGCCAGCAGCTCGGACAGGGAATACGAGCAGTACTTC. It translates to CASSSDREYEQYF.

CDR3 coding DNA: TGTGCCAGCCGGACTAGCCTCTCCTACGAGCAGTACTTC. Its translation: CASRTSLSYEQYF. The genes are TRBV7-2 and TRBJ2-7, with 8 positions matching TRBD2. J gave up 0 bases and V 8 bases, and 3 bases lay outside the gene matches. This CDR3 is built from 13 residues. Looked up from germline, CDR1 is SGHTA and CDR2 is FQGNSA.

The rearrangement links TRBV5-5 to TRBJ1-5, with 10 bases matching TRBD1. CDR3 length: 15 residues. Per germline, CDR1 SGHKS and CDR2 YYEKEE (reference sequence). The V gene end was trimmed by 5 bases and the J gene end by 4 bases; junction bases not matched to a gene: 6. The CDR3 DNA is TGTGCCAGCAGTTCCGGGACAGGGGCTAATCAGCCCCAGCATTTT. Its protein product is CASSSGTGANQPQHF.

This chain links TRBV5-1 with TRBJ2-5; D gene ambiguous. This CDR3 has 12 amino acids. The V end was cut by 0 bases, the J end by 5 bases, with 5 bases between. The V gene's germline CDR1 is SGHRS and CDR2 YFSETQ. CDR3 sequence: CASSLGWETQYF. The CDR3 DNA reads as TGCGCCAGCAGCTTGGGGTGGGAGACCCAGTACTTC. The entire variable domain, with the rest obtained from reference TRBV5-1 and TRBJ2-5, is as follows: KAGVTQTPRYLIKTRGQQVTLSCSPISGHRSVSWYQQTPGQGLQFLFEYFSETQRNKGNFPGRFSGRQFSNSRSEMNVSTLELGDSALYLCASSLGWETQYFGPGTRLLVL.

The chain couples TRBV7-9 to TRBJ2-1, with D unclear. The length of the CDR3 is 15 residues. Germline V gene sequence: CDR1 SEHNR, CDR2 FQNEAQ (reference sequence). The V end was cut by 5 bases, the J end by 3 bases, with 14 bases between. CDR3 loop: CASSPVLALYNEQFF. The CDR3 nucleotides are TGTGCCAGCAGCCCCGTTTTGGCCCTCTACAATGAGCAGTTCTTC.

The rearrangement joins TRBV4-3 to TRBJ2-7, with TRBD2 matching 7 bases. The J segment lost 2 bases and the V segment lost 1 base, leaving 8 bases of the junction unmatched. The CDR3 spans 16 residues. Germline values: CDR1 LGHNA, CDR2 YSLEER. The CDR3 DNA reads as TGCGCCAGCAGCCAAGTCGACGGGAGGACCACCTACGAGCAGTACTTC. It specifies CASSQVDGRTTYEQYF.

This chain joins TRBV6-5 and TRBJ2-7; no reliable D call. Germline CDR1 is MNHEY and CDR2 is SVGAGI. The CDR3 is made up of 14 amino acids. V was pared by 0 bases and J by 6 bases, with 12 bases between. This CDR3 reads CASSYSKMGREQYF. CDR3 nucleotide sequence: TGTGCCAGCAGTTACTCGAAGATGGGTCGCGAGCAGTACTTC.

Only a few counts were recorded for this clone. The V and J genes are TRBV4-1 and TRBJ2-3, with 9 bases fitting TRBD2. V trimming: 2 bases; J trimming: 5 bases; junction bases outside the gene matches: 11. The CDR3 totals 17 residues. The germline V gene encodes CDR1 MGHRA and CDR2 YSYEKL. The CDR3, as DNA: TGCGCCAGCAGCCAATTTGGACTAGCGATAGGTGGAGATACGCAGTATTTT. Amino acids: CASSQFGLAIGGDTQYF.

The rearrangement links TRBV20-1 to TRBJ1-3; no definite D call. Germline V gene sequence: CDR1 DFQATT, CDR2 SNEGSKA (reference sequence). V shed 6 bases and J shed 6 bases, with 9 bases lying between them. There are 11 residues in the CDR3. CDR3: CSALRANTIYF. CDR3 DNA sequence: TGCAGTGCATTGCGGGCAAACACCATATATTTT.

The rearrangement uses TRBV28 and TRBJ1-1, with 10 bases identical to TRBD1. This CDR3 has 15 amino acids. With V trimmed by 4 bases and J by 5 bases, 7 bases remained unmatched. Germline loops: CDR1 MDHEN, CDR2 SYDVKM. CDR3 loop: CASSSPTGGLTEAFF. Here the CDR3 DNA reads TGTGCCAGCAGTTCCCCGACAGGGGGCTTGACTGAAGCTTTCTTT.

The chain's CDR3 is CAWGNPGISYEQYF. The DNA of the CDR3 is TGTGCCTGGGGAAACCCGGGAATTTCCTACGAGCAGTACTTC. The chain recombines TRBV30 with TRBJ2-7; a possible D gene is TRBD2 (5 bases). Germline V gene data show CDR1 as GTSNPN and CDR2 as SVGIG (reference sequence). The CDR3 runs to 14 residues. V shed 5 bases and J shed 1 base, with 15 bases lying between them. Full variable domain (outside the CDR3, taken from reference TRBV30 and TRBJ2-7): SQTIHQWPATLVQPVGSPLSLECTVEGTSNPNLYWYRQAAGRGLQLLFYSVGIGQISSEVPQNLSASRPQDRQFILSSKKLLLSDSGFYLCAWGNPGISYEQYFGPGTRLTVT.

The rearrangement uses TRBV28 and TRBJ2-3, with D unresolved. Trimming removed 3 bases from V and 8 bases from J, with 9 bases in between. Germline V CDR1 and CDR2: MDHEN, SYDVKM. The CDR3 is 12 amino acids. The CDR3 loop reads CASSFAPTTQYF. For the CDR3, the DNA is TGTGCCAGCAGTTTTGCCCCCACTACGCAGTATTTT.

This chain joins TRBV11-3 and TRBJ2-3; D is unclear. Germline V gene lookup returns CDR1 SGHNT and CDR2 YENEEA. The CDR3 contains 11 residues. V gave up 8 bases and J gave up 2 bases, with 5 bases separating them. In DNA form, the CDR3 reads TGTGCCAGCGGAATCACAGATACGCAGTATTTT. Translating it yields CASGITDTQYF.

With respect to this clone: Its ends do not fully match the called genes, so a read error is possible. The chain carries TRBV2 and TRBJ2-5; tentatively, D is TRBD1 or TRBD2 (5 bases each). Germline CDR1 SNHLY, CDR2 FYNNEI. This CDR3 spans 12 amino acids. This CDR3 reads CASMRGPGRGNF. CDR3 bases: TGTGCCAGCATGCGAGGGCCGGGACGAGGGAACTTC. The variable domain in full, completed from reference TRBV2 and TRBJ2-5, reads EPEVTQTPSHQVTQMGQEVILRCVPISNHLYFYWYRQILGQKVEFLVSFYNNEISEKSEIFDDQFSVERPDGSNFTLKIRSTKLEDSAMYFCASMRGPGRGNFGPGTRLLVL.

This clone was seen a single time. The chain has TRBV7-6 and TRBJ2-5; weak D call: TRBD1 (5 bases). The length of the CDR3 is 14 residues. V was cut by 4 bases and J by 2 bases, with 11 bases left in between. Germline loops: CDR1 SGHVS, CDR2 FNYEAQ. The CDR3 reads CASSSRYRQETQYF. As DNA, the CDR3 is TGTGCCAGCAGCTCCCGGTACAGGCAAGAGACCCAGTACTTC.

This clone was detected only once. This sequence joins TRBV6-4 and TRBJ2-7; 8 positions agree with TRBD1. J lost 4 bases, V lost 6 bases, and 2 bases had no gene match. The CDR3 is 12 residues long. Germline CDR1 MRHNA, CDR2 SNTAGT. CDR3 bases: TGTGCCAGCAGCCGGGACAGGTACGAGCAGTACTTC. Its translation is CASSRDRYEQYF.

This clone was counted at least ten times. V is TRBV5-5 and J is TRBJ2-7, with TRBD1 identical over 7 bases. The trim removed 4 bases at V and 3 bases at J, leaving 10 bases unmatched. This CDR3 has 15 amino acids. Germline CDR1 reads SGHKS; CDR2 reads YYEKEE (reference sequence). The CDR3 bases are TGTGCCAGCAGCCCGGCAGGGGGACAGCACTACGAGCAGTACTTC. As protein: CASSPAGGQHYEQYF.

With regard to this clone: The junction departs from germline at one end; a sequencing error may be responsible. CDR3 nucleotide sequence: TGTGCCAGCTCTGCTAGCGGGATGGGCCTTTTT. It specifies CASSASGMGLF. The V and J genes are TRBV2 and TRBJ2-3; TRBD2 matches 9 bases. CDR1 is SNHLY, CDR2 FYNNEI, per germline. CDR3 length equals 11 residues.

The chain links TRBV9 to TRBJ2-3; TRBD1 agrees at 7 bases. Germline CDR1 reads SGDLS; CDR2 reads YYNGEE. The V and J ends lost 4 bases and 6 bases, in that order; junction bases with no gene match: 11. The CDR3 is 15 residues long. The CDR3 DNA sequence: TGTGCCAGCAGCTCCGATCGACAGGGCGAGGATACGCAGTATTTT. Protein sequence: CASSSDRQGEDTQYF.

The J gene is TRBJ2-3, the V gene TRBV14; 10 positions agree with TRBD2. The germline CDR1 and CDR2 sequences are SGHDN and FVKESK. The CDR3 loop spans 15 amino acids. After removal of 2 bases from V and 5 bases from J, the junction contained 4 bases not matched to a gene. The CDR3 loop is CASSQQLAGVDTQYF. DNA of the CDR3: TGTGCCAGCAGCCAACAGCTAGCGGGAGTAGATACGCAGTATTTT.

The chain recombines TRBV6-5 with TRBJ2-3, with 8 nucleotides matching TRBD2. The CDR3 runs 15 residues. V lost 6 bases, J lost 5 bases, and 10 bases stayed unmatched. Germline V gene data show CDR1 as MNHEY and CDR2 as SVGAGI. CDR3 nucleotides: TGTGCCAGCAGGGCGGAGGGGCTAGCGGGAGATACGCAGTATTTT. Amino acids: CASRAEGLAGDTQYF.

The gene calls are TRBV28 and TRBJ1-5; D gene uncertain. Trimming removed 6 bases at V and 0 bases at J, with 15 bases between. Germline V lookup: CDR1 MDHEN, CDR2 SYDVKM. This CDR3 has 16 residues. The DNA for the CDR3 is TGTGCCAGCAGACCCCGTGTGGGCTATAGCAATCAGCCCCAGCATTTT. This sequence encodes CASRPRVGYSNQPQHF.

This clone was seen a few times. The chain carries TRBV7-2 and TRBJ1-1; a possible D gene is TRBD1 (5 bases). Trimming pared 5 bases from V and 1 base from J, leaving 14 bases between. The germline V gene has CDR1 SGHTA and CDR2 FQGNSA. The CDR3 spans 15 residues. The CDR3 region is CASSPQSGGNTEAFF. The CDR3 DNA reads as TGTGCCAGCAGCCCACAGTCGGGGGGGAACACTGAAGCTTTCTTT.